This T cell receptor (beta chain) was identified in a study of blood T cell repertoires in COVID-19. At the level of the study: Samples came from the United States, Italy and Spain, spanning acute and convalescent COVID-19. T cells, B-cell-depleted T cells, or PBMCs supplied cDNA or gDNA.

As processed by the authors: Reference gene primer amplification gave estimated nucleated cell counts. The method was immunoSEQ multiplex PCR; TCRdb's version includes in-frame clones alone and lacks a portion of them. V and J calls plus clone size are reproduced from that table; the DNA served to infer D and trimming. The sample includes fewer than 250,000 clones, about 83% of them seen just once. Sequenced: peripheral blood. The receptor was isolated from a woman in her 70s with active or convalescent COVID-19.

CDR3 loop: CATSRADRGAEAFF. CDR3 sequence (DNA): TGTGCCACCAGCAGAGCCGACAGGGGCGCTGAAGCTTTCTTT. The rearrangement links TRBV15 to TRBJ1-1; TRBD1 matches 8 bases. Germline CDR1 and CDR2: LNHNV and YYDKDF (reference sequence). Unmatched junction bases numbered 4, after V lost 1 base and J lost 6 bases. This CDR3 is built from 14 residues.